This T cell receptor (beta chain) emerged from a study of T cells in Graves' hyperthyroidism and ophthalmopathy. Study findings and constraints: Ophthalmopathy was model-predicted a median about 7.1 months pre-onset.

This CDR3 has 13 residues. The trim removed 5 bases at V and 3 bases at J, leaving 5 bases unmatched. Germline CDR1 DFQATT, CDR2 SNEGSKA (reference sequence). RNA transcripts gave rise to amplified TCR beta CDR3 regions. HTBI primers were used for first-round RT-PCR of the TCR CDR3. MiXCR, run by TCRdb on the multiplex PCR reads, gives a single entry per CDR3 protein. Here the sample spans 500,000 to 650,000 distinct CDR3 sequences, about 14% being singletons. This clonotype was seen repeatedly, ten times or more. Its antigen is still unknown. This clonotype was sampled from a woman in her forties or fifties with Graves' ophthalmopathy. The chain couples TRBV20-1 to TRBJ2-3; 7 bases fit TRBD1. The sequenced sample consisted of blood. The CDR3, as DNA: TGCAGTGCTGAACCGGGACAGACAGATACGCAGTATTTT. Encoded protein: CSAEPGQTDTQYF.